This T cell receptor (beta chain) was sequenced for a study of regulatory and conventional T cells in RAG deficiency. The sorted conventional CD4+ T cells were CD25-low and CD127-high, with genomic DNA sequenced. Germline assignment: CDR1 SGHVS and CDR2 FNYEAQ. V was cut by 7 bases and J by 7 bases, with 10 bases left in between. The CDR3 contains 12 residues. Here immunoSEQ multiplex PCR was the method, and the copy in TCRdb shows in-frame clones only, minus some. The sample has around 29,000 clones, 90% to 95% seen once. The same specimen was also included in a second study, on regulatory T cells. Per that paper: Amplification used 52 TRBV primers and 13 TRBJ primers.

The TCR originated in a human donor in good health. The genes are TRBV7-6 and TRBJ2-2; D is uncertain. The sample taken for sequencing was CD25- CD4+ T cells sorted from blood. The CDR3 DNA is TGTGCCAGCACCCCTAGAATCGGGGAGCTGTTTTTT. This translates into CASTPRIGELFF.